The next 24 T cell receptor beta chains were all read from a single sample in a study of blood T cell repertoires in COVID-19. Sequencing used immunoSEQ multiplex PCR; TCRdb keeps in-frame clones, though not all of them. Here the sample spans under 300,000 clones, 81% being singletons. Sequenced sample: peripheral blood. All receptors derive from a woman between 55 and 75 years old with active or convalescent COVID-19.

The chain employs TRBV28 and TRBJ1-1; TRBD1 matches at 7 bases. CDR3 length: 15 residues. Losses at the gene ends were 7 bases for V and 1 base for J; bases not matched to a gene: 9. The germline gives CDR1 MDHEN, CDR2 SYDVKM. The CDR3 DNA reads TGTGCCAGCATGCGAGGGGGCAGGGGGAACACTGAAGCTTTCTTT. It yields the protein CASMRGGRGNTEAFF.

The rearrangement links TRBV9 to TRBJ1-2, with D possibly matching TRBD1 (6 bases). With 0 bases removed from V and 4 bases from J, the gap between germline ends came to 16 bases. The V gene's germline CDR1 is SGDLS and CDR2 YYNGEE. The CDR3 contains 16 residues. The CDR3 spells CASSVVAGTRSYGYTF. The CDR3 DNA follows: TGTGCCAGCAGCGTAGTAGCCGGGACAAGGTCCTATGGCTACACCTTC.

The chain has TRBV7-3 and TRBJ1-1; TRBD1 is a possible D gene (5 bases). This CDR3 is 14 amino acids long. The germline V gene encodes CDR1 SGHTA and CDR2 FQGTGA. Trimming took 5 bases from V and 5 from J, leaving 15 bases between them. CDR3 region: CASSLGVGFTEAFF. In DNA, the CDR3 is TGTGCCAGCAGCCTAGGGGTGGGGTTTACTGAAGCTTTCTTT.

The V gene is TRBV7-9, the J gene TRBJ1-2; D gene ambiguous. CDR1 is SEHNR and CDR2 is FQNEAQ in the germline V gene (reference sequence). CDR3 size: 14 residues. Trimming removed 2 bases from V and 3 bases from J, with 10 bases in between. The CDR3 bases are TGTGCCAGCAGCTTAAGCGTTATTGACTATGGCTACACCTTC. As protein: CASSLSVIDYGYTF.

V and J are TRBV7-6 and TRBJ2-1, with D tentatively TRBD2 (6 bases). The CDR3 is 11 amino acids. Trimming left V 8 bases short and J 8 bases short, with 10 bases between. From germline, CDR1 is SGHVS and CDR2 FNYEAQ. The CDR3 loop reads CASQREYEQFF. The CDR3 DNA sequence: TGTGCCAGCCAACGGGAGTATGAGCAGTTCTTC.

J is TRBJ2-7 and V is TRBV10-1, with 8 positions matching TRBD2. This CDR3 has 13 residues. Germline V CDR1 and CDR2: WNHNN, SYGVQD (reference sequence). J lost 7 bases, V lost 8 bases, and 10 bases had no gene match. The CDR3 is CASSRIAGREQYF. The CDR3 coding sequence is TGCGCCAGCTCGAGGATAGCGGGGAGGGAGCAGTACTTC.

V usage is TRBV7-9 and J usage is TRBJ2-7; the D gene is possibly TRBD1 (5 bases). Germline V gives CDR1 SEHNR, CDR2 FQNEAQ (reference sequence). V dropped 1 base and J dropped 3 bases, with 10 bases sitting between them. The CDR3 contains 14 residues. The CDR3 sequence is CASSLEGFFYEQYF. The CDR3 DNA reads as TGTGCCAGCAGCTTAGAGGGGTTTTTCTACGAGCAGTACTTC.

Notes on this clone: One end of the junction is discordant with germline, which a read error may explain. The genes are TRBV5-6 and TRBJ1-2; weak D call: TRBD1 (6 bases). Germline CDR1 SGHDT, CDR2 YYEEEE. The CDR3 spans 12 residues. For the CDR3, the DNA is TGTGCCAGCAGCTTGAGTTACCAGGGGTTGGACTTC. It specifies CASSLSYQGLDF.

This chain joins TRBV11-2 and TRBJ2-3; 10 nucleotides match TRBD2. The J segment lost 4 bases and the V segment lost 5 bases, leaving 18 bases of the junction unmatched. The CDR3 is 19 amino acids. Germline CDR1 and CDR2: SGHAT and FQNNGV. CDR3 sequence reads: CASSPGLSGGAWIADTQYF. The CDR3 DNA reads TGTGCCAGCAGCCCCGGCCTCAGCGGGGGGGCCTGGATTGCAGATACGCAGTATTTT.

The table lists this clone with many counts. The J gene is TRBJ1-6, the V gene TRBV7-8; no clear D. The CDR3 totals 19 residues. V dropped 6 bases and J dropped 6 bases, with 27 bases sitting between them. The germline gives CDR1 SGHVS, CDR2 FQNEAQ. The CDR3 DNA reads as TGTGCCAGCAGTCGAAAGCGTTCAGAGTTATATCGGAGTAATTCACCCCTCCACTTT. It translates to CASSRKRSELYRSNSPLHF.

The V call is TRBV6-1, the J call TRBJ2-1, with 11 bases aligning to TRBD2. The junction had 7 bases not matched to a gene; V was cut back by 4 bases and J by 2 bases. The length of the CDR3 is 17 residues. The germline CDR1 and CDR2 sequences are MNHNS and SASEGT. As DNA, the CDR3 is TGTGCCAGCAGTGCCCAAGTAGCGGGGGGGCCCTACAATGAGCAGTTCTTC. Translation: CASSAQVAGGPYNEQFF.

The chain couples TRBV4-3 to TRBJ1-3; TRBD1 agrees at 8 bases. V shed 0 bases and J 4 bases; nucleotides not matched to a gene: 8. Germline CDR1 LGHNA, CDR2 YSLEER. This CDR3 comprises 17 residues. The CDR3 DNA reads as TGCGCCAGCAGCCAAGAGCGGGACAGGAGATTAGGAAACACCATATATTTT. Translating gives CASSQERDRRLGNTIYF.

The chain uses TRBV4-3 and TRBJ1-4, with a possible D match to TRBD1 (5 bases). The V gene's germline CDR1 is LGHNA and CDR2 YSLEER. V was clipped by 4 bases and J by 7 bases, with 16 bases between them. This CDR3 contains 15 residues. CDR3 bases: TGCGCCAGCAGCCGGGACCGGGAAGCGGGTGAAAAACTGTTTTTT. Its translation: CASSRDREAGEKLFF.

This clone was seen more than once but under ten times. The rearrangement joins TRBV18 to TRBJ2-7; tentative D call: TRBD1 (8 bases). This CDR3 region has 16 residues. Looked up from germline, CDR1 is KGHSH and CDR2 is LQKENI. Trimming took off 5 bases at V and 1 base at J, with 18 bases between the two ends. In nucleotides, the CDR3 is TGTGCCAGCTCAACCAACGGGGGGACAGGTTCCTACGAGCAGTACTTC. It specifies CASSTNGGTGSYEQYF.

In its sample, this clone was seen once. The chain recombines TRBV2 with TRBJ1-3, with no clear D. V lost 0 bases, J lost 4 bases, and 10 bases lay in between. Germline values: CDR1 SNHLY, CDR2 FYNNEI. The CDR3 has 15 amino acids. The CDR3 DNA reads TGTGCCAGCAGTGAAGCGAGCGGTTCCGGAAACACCATATATTTT. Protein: CASSEASGSGNTIYF.

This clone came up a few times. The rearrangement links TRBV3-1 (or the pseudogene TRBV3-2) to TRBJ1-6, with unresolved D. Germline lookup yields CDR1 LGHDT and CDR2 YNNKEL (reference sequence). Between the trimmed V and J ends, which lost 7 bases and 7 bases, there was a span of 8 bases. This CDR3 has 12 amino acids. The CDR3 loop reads CASNIANSPLHF. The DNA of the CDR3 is TGTGCCAGCAACATAGCCAATTCACCCCTCCACTTT.

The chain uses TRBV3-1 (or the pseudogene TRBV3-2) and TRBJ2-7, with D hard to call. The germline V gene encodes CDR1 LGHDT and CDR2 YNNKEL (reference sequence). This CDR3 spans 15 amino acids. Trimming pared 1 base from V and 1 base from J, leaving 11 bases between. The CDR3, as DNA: TGTGCCAGCAGCCAAGTCTCTTGGGCATCCTACGAGCAGTACTTC. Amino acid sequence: CASSQVSWASYEQYF.

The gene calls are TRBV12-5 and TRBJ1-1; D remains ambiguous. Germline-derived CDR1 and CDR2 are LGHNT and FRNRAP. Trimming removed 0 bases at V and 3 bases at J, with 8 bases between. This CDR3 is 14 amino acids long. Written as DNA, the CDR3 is TGTGCTAGTGGTTTGGTACCAGTGGACACTGAAGCTTTCTTT. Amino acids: CASGLVPVDTEAFF. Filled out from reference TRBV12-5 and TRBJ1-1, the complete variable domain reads DARVTQTPRHKVTEMGQEVTMRCQPILGHNTVFWYRQTMMQGLELLAYFRNRAPLDDSGMPKDRFSAEMPDATLATLKIQPSEPRDSAVYFCASGLVPVDTEAFFGQGTRLTVV.

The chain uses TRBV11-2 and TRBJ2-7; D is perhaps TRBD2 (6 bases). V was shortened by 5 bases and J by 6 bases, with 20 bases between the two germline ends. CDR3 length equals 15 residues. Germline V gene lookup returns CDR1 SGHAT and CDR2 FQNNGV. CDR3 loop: CASSRKWGETSEQYF. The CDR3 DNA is TGTGCCAGCAGCCGTAAATGGGGGGAAACATCCGAGCAGTACTTC.

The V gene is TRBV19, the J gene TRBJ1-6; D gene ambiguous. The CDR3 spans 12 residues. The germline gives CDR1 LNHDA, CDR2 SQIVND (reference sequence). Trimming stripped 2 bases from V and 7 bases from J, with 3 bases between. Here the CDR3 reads CASSIRNSPLHF. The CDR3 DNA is TGTGCCAGTAGTATACGGAATTCACCCCTCCACTTT.

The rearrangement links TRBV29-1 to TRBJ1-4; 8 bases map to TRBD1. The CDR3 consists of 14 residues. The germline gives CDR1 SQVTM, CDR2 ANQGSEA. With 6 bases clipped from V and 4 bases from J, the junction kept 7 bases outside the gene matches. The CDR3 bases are TGCAGCGTGATCGGACAGGGCGGTAATGAAAAACTGTTTTTT. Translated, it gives CSVIGQGGNEKLFF. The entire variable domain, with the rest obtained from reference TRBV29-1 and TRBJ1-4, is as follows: SAVISQKPSRDICQRGTSLTIQCQVDSQVTMMFWYRQQPGQSLTLIATANQGSEATYESGFVIDKFPISRPNLTFSTLTVSNMSPEDSSIYLCSVIGQGGNEKLFFGSGTQLSVL.

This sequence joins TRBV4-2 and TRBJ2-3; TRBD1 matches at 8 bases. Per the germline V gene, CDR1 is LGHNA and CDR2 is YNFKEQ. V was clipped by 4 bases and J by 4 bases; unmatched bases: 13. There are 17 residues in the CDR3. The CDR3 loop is CASSPRLGDRLSDTQYF. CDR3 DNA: TGTGCCAGCAGCCCCCGGCTAGGGGACAGGTTGTCAGATACGCAGTATTTT.

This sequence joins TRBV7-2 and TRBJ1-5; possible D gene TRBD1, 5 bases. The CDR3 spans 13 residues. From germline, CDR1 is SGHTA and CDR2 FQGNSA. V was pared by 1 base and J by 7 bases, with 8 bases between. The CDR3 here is CASSLGGGQPQHF. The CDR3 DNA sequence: TGTGCCAGCAGCTTAGGGGGGGGACAGCCCCAGCATTTT. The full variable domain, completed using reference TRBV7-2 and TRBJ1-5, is GAGVSQSPSNKVTEKGKDVELRCDPISGHTALYWYRQSLGQGLEFLIYFQGNSAPDKSGLPSDRFSAERTGGSVSTLTIQRTQQEDSAVYLCASSLGGGQPQHFGDGTRLSIL.

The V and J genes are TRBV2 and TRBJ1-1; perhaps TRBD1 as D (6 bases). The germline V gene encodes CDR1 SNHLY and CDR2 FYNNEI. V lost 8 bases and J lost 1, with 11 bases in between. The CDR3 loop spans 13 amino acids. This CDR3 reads CASEKQGNTEAFF. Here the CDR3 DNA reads TGTGCCAGCGAGAAACAGGGGAACACTGAAGCTTTCTTT.